The rows below give T cell receptor beta chains drawn from one sample of a study of T-cell reconstitution after alpha-beta-depleted transplantation in children. MiXCR was run by TCRdb on the PCR reads, yielding one entry per CDR3 protein. The sample comprises fewer than 700,000 distinct CDR3 sequences, 10% to 15% of which are singletons, and about 2.2% rests with the top ten. Sequences were derived from PBMCs, mostly from graft donor cells, sampled 360 days after TCRalphabeta/CD19-depleted stem cell transplant. These receptors all come from a male patient younger than 18 who had a stem cell transplant for acute myeloid leukemia, so the T cells may come from the graft donor. Both conserved end residues are part of each CDR3. D genes are given only for firm matches. The size entry is marked missing in some rows and otherwise reads once, few, many or a size class.

>TRBJ2-7|17|-|TRBV28|-
CASSLFVLSGSHYEQYF
TGTGCCAGCAGTTTGTTCGTCCTTAGCGGTTCCCACTACGAGCAGTACTTC
>TRBJ2-3|18|TRBD2|TRBV6-1|few
CASRSGRFAGGITDTQYF
TGTGCCAGCAGGAGTGGGCGGTTTGCGGGAGGAATAACAGATACGCAGTATTTT
>TRBJ2-1|16|-|TRBV5-1|few
CASSLVLGRTNNEQFF
TGCGCCAGCAGCTTGGTACTAGGGCGGACTAACAATGAGCAGTTCTTC
>TRBJ2-3|14|-|TRBV24-1|many
CATSVAGTGDTQYF
TGTGCCACCAGTGTTGCGGGAACCGGGGATACGCAGTATTTT
>TRBJ2-7|12|-|TRBV20-1|many
CSARQGSYEQYF
TGCAGTGCTAGACAGGGCTCCTACGAGCAGTACTTC
>TRBJ2-2|15|-|TRBV5-5|-
CASSRRSGVTGELFF
TGTGCCAGCAGTCGTAGGTCGGGAGTAACCGGGGAGCTGTTTTTT
>TRBJ2-5|17|TRBD2|TRBV7-9|-
CASSFAQAGGPQETQYF
TGTGCCAGCAGCTTTGCTCAAGCGGGAGGACCCCAAGAGACCCAGTACTTC
>TRBJ2-7|12|-|TRBV29-1|-
CSVMQGPYEQYF
TGCAGCGTTATGCAGGGGCCCTACGAGCAGTACTTC
>TRBJ2-1|11|-|TRBV7-3|few
CASSSTAVLFF
TGTGCCAGCAGCTCAACGGCCGTTTTGTTCTTC
>TRBJ2-7|17|-|TRBV4-2|few
CASSQEISRQPDYEQYF
TGTGCCAGCAGCCAAGAAATATCGCGACAGCCAGATTACGAGCAGTACTTC
>TRBJ1-6|14|-|TRBV4-3|-
CASSHDRYNSPLHF
TGCGCCAGCAGCCACGACAGGTATAATTCACCCCTCCACTTT
>TRBJ2-1|13|TRBD1|TRBV29-1|-
CSVEDRGAHEQFF
TGCAGCGTTGAGGACAGGGGGGCCCATGAGCAGTTCTTC
>TRBJ2-3|14|-|TRBV5-8|once
CASLLLIGTDTQYF
TGTGCCAGCCTATTACTAATAGGTACAGATACGCAGTATTTT
>TRBJ2-5|17|TRBD2|TRBV4-3|few
CASSQESAGGPGETQYF
TGCGCCAGCAGCCAAGAGAGCGCGGGAGGGCCGGGGGAGACCCAGTACTTC
>TRBJ2-7|16|-|TRBV7-2|-
CASSLAWSWTVVQQYF
TGTGCCAGCAGCTTAGCGTGGAGTTGGACAGTGGTGCAGCAGTACTTC
>TRBJ2-1|17|TRBD2|TRBV9|many
CASRSGTSGRTLFEQFF
TGTGCCAGCAGGTCCGGGACTAGCGGGAGGACCCTTTTTGAGCAGTTCTTC
>TRBJ2-5|15|TRBD2|TRBV20-1|-
CSARWLAGGKETQYF
TGCAGTGCCAGATGGCTAGCGGGAGGGAAAGAGACCCAGTACTTC
>TRBJ2-7|16|-|TRBV6-1|-
CASSLGPAYSSDEQYF
TGTGCCAGCAGTCTTGGCCCGGCCTATAGTTCGGACGAGCAGTACTTC
>TRBJ2-7|15|-|TRBV4-2|few
CASSQVSGRTYEQYF
TGTGCCAGCAGCCAAGTCTCGGGAAGAACCTACGAGCAGTACTTC
>TRBJ1-5|13|-|TRBV20-1|-
CSASQGTDQPQHF
TGCAGTGCTAGTCAGGGTACGGATCAGCCCCAGCATTTT
>TRBJ2-1|17|TRBD2|TRBV6-5|-
CASSYSAGARPINEQFF
TGTGCCAGCAGTTACTCAGCGGGAGCCCGGCCAATAAATGAGCAGTTCTTC
>TRBJ2-4|17|TRBD1|TRBV11-2|-
CASSAYRDSIAKNIQYF
TGTGCCAGCAGCGCCTACCGGGACAGCATAGCCAAAAACATTCAGTACTTC
>TRBJ2-4|16|-|TRBV7-9|many
CASSPYTDGAKNIQYF
TGTGCCAGCAGCCCATACACCGACGGAGCCAAAAACATTCAGTACTTC
>TRBJ2-7|14|-|TRBV15|-
CATNAHRGGYEQYF
TGTGCCACCAACGCGCACAGGGGGGGTTACGAGCAGTACTTC
>TRBJ2-7|14|TRBD2|TRBV28|-
CASRLAGTAYEQYF
TGTGCCAGCAGGCTAGCGGGGACTGCCTACGAGCAGTACTTC
>TRBJ1-4|13|TRBD1|TRBV28|-
CASNRQGNEKLFF
TGTGCCAGCAACAGACAGGGGAATGAAAAACTGTTTTTT
>TRBJ2-7|14|-|TRBV7-9|many
CASSFGFSSYEQYF
TGTGCCAGCAGCTTCGGGTTTAGCTCCTACGAGCAGTACTTC
>TRBJ2-7|16|TRBD2|TRBV9|few
CASSGPGLAVTTVQYF
TGTGCCAGCAGCGGTCCGGGACTAGCGGTAACCACCGTGCAGTACTTC
>TRBJ1-4|16|TRBD1|TRBV5-1|few
CASSLGQGAYNEKLFF
TGCGCCAGCAGCTTGGGACAGGGAGCCTATAATGAAAAACTGTTTTTT
>TRBJ2-7|15|TRBD2|TRBV9|few
CASSARTSGPYEQYF
TGTGCCAGCAGCGCGCGGACTAGCGGCCCCTACGAGCAGTACTTC
>TRBJ2-1|11|-|TRBV29-1|-
CSVSLDMAQFF
TGCAGCGTTAGTTTGGACATGGCGCAGTTCTTC
>TRBJ2-7|15|TRBD1|TRBV7-2|few
CASSLGRDSSYEQYF
TGTGCCAGCAGCTTAGGCAGGGACAGCTCCTACGAGCAGTACTTC
>TRBJ2-7|16|TRBD1|TRBV28|many
CASSLTGAGGPYEQYF
TGTGCCAGCAGTTTGACGGGTGCAGGGGGCCCCTACGAGCAGTACTTC
>TRBJ2-3|14|-|TRBV20-1|-
CSARALAHTDTQYF
TGCAGTGCTAGGGCTCTAGCGCACACAGATACGCAGTATTTT
>TRBJ2-7|14|-|TRBV18|many
CASSPRGTWDEQYF
TGTGCCAGCTCACCACGAGGGACGTGGGACGAGCAGTACTTC
>TRBJ2-3|14|-|TRBV18|few
CASSPPTSAVTQYF
TGTGCCAGCTCACCACCGACTAGTGCTGTTACGCAGTATTTT
>TRBJ2-1|16|-|TRBV2|-
CASSLLGLQGYNEQFF
TGTGCCAGCAGTCTACTCGGGCTGCAGGGGTACAATGAGCAGTTCTTC
>TRBJ2-1|14|TRBD2|TRBV6-2/TRBV6-3|-
CASRTTSGPSRQFF
TGTGCCAGCAGAACGACTAGCGGGCCCTCTCGGCAGTTCTTC
>TRBJ2-5|11|-|TRBV28|many
CASRSEETQYF
TGTGCCAGCAGATCCGAAGAGACCCAGTACTTC
>TRBJ2-6|12|-|TRBV29-1|-
CSVSTGANVLTF
TGCAGCGTTTCCACTGGGGCCAACGTCCTGACTTTC
>TRBJ2-7|16|-|TRBV29-1|-
CSVVGKGSLNIHEQYF
TGCAGCGTTGTAGGGAAAGGGAGTCTTAATATCCACGAGCAGTACTTC
>TRBJ2-1|16|-|TRBV12-3/TRBV12-4|-
CASSFVVLGPGDEQFF
TGTGCCAGCAGTTTCGTCGTTTTAGGGCCTGGGGATGAGCAGTTCTTC
>TRBJ2-7|14|-|TRBV6-2/TRBV6-3|few
CASRSSGIPYEQYF
TGTGCCAGCCGGTCCTCCGGCATTCCCTACGAGCAGTACTTC